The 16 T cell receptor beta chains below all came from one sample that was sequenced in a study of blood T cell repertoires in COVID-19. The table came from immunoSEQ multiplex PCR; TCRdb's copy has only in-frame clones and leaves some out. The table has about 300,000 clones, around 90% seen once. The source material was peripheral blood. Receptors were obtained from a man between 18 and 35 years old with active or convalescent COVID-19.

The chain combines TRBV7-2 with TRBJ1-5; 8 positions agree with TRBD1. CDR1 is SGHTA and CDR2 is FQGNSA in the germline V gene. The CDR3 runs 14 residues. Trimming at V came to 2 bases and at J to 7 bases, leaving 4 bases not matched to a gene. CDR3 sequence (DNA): TGTGCCAGCAGCTTACAGGGGGCCGGGCAGCCCCAGCATTTT. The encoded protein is CASSLQGAGQPQHF. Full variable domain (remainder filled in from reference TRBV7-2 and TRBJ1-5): GAGVSQSPSNKVTEKGKDVELRCDPISGHTALYWYRQSLGQGLEFLIYFQGNSAPDKSGLPSDRFSAERTGGSVSTLTIQRTQQEDSAVYLCASSLQGAGQPQHFGDGTRLSIL.

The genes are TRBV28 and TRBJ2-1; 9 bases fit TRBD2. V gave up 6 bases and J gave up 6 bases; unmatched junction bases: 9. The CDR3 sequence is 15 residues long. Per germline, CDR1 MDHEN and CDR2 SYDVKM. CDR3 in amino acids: CASSPPSGTSNEQFF. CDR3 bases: TGTGCCAGCAGCCCGCCTAGCGGGACCTCCAATGAGCAGTTCTTC.

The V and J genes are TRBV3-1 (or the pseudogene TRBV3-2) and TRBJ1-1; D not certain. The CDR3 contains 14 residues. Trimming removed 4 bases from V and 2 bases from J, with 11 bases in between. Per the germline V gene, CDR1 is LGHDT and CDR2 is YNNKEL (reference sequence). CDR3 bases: TGTGCCAGCAGCCCCTTTTTTCCTAACACTGAAGCTTTCTTT. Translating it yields CASSPFFPNTEAFF.

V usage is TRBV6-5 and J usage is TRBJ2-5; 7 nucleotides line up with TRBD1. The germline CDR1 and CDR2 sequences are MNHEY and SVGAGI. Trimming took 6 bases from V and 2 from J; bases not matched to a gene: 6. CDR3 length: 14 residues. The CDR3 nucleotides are TGTGCCAGCAGCCGGGACAGACTTCAAGAGACCCAGTACTTC. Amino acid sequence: CASSRDRLQETQYF.

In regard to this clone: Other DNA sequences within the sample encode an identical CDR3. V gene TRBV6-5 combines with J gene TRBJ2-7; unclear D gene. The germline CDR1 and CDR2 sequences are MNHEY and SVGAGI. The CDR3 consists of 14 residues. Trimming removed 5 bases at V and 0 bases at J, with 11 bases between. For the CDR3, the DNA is TGTGCCAGCAGTCCAGGCCTCTACTCCTACGAGCAGTACTTC. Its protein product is CASSPGLYSYEQYF.

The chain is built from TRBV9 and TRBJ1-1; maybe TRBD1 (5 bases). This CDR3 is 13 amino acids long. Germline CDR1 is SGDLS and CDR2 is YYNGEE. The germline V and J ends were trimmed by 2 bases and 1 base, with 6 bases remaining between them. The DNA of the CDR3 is TGTGCCAGCAGCGTCAGGGAGAACACTGAAGCTTTCTTT. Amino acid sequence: CASSVRENTEAFF.

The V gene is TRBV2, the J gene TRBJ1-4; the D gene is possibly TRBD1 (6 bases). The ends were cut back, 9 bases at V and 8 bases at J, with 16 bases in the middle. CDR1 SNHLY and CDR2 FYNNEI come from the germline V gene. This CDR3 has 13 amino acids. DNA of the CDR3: TGTGCCAGTACAGGGCTTCCCCCGGAAAAACTGTTTTTT. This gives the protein CASTGLPPEKLFF.

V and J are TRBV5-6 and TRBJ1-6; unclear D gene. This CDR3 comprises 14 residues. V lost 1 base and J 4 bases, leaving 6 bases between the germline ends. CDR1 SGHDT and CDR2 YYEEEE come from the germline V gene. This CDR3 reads CASSLRGYNSPLHF. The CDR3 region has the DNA TGTGCCAGCAGCTTGCGGGGATATAATTCACCCCTCCACTTT.

CDR3 DNA sequence: TGTGCCAGCTCACCACAAAGCGGGACGGCTGAAGCTTTCTTT. Residues: CASSPQSGTAEAFF. This rearrangement joins TRBV18 to TRBJ1-1, with D perhaps matching TRBD1 (5 bases). The germline V gene encodes CDR1 KGHSH and CDR2 LQKENI. The CDR3 totals 14 residues. Trimming removed 1 base from V and 6 bases from J, with 12 bases in between.

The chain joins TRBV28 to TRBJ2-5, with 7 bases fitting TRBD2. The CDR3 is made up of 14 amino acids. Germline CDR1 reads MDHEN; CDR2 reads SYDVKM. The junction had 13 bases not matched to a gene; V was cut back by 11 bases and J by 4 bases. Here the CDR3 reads CALRPRGVGETQYF. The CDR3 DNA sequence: TGTGCCTTAAGACCCCGGGGGGTAGGAGAGACCCAGTACTTC.

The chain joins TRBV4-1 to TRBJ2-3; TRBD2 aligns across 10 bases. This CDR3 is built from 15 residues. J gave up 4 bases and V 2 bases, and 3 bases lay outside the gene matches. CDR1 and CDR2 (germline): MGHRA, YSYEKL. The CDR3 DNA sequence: TGCGCCAGCAGCCAACTAGCGGGAGAGTCAGATACGCAGTATTTT. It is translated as CASSQLAGESDTQYF.

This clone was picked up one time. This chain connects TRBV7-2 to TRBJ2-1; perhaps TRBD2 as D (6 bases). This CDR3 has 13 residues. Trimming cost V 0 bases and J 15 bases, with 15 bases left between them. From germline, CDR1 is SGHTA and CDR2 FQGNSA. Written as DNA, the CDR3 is TGTGCCAGCAGCTTAGCTAGCGGCCGGTATTGGTTCTTC. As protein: CASSLASGRYWFF.

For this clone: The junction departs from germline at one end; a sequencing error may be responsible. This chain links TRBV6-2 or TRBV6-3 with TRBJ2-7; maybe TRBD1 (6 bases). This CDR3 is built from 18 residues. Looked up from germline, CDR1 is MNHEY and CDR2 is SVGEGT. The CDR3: CASSLVQGRGLNSDEQYF. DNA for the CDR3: TGTGCCAGCAGTCTTGTACAGGGCCGCGGGTTAAACTCCGACGAGCAGTACTTC.

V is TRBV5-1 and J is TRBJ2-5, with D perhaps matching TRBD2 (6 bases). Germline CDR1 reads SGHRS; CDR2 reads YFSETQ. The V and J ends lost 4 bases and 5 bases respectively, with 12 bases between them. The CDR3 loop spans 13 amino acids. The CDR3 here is CASSPEGAETQYF. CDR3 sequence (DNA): TGCGCCAGCAGCCCGGAGGGAGCGGAGACCCAGTACTTC.

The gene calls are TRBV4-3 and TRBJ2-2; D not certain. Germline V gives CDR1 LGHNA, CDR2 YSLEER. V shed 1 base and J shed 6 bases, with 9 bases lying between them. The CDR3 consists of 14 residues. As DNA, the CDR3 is TGCGCCAGCAGCCAAGGAGTGCTATCCGGGGAGCTGTTTTTT. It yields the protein CASSQGVLSGELFF.

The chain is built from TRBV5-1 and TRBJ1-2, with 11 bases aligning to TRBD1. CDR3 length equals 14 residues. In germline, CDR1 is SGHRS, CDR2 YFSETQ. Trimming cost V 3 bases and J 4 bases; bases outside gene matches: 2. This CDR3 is CASSSGTGGYGYTF. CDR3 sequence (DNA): TGCGCCAGCAGCTCGGGGACAGGGGGCTATGGCTACACCTTC.